The T cell receptor (beta chain) under discussion was sequenced for a study of CD8+ T cells in alopecia areata. Germline V lookup: CDR1 SGHTA, CDR2 FQGNSA. V was pared by 6 bases and J by 2 bases, with 12 bases between. The CDR3 is 14 residues long. Treatment in this sample: oral pan-JAK inhibitor, 5-10 mg twice daily. Sequencing templates came from extracted RNA that was reverse transcribed into cDNA. The method was immunoSEQ multiplex PCR; TCRdb's version includes in-frame clones alone and lacks a portion of them. This sample has 150,000 to 200,000 clones; around 60% occur once, and the top ten carry approximately 1.4%.

This TCR was sampled from a human donor with alopecia areata. The rearrangement uses TRBV7-2 and TRBJ2-3, with D possibly being TRBD2 (6 bases). The specimen was CD4+ T cells sorted from blood, collected around week 47, from a patient treated with tofacitinib. CDR3 bases: TGTGCCAGCAGACCAGCGGGTACCACAGATACGCAGTATTTT. Protein product: CASRPAGTTDTQYF.